A single sample gave rise to the 18 T cell receptor beta chains below, sequenced in a study of technical replicates of blood from a few donors. Here immunoSEQ multiplex PCR was the method, and the copy in TCRdb shows in-frame clones only, minus some. The table records fewer than 90,000 clones, about 92% of them present only once. Sequencing was done on a sample of T cells isolated from PBMCs. These receptors were obtained from a human donor in good health.

CDR3 in amino acids: CASSWGRERNTEAFF. CDR3 coding DNA: TGTGCCAGCAGCTGGGGTCGGGAGAGGAACACTGAAGCTTTCTTT. The gene calls are TRBV5-6 and TRBJ1-1; unclear D gene. This CDR3 has 15 amino acids. CDR1 is SGHDT and CDR2 is YYEEEE in the germline V gene. V dropped 3 bases and J dropped 1 base, with 13 bases sitting between them.

The rearrangement joins TRBV4-3 to TRBJ1-1; no clear D. Trimming stripped 2 bases from V and 5 bases from J, with 21 bases between. Germline V gives CDR1 LGHNA, CDR2 YSLEER. The CDR3 is 17 residues long. In nucleotides, the CDR3 is TGCGCCAGCAGCCAAATTTACGGGAGTGGATTAGGGACTGAAGCTTTCTTT. This gives the protein CASSQIYGSGLGTEAFF.

The CDR3 region has the DNA TGTGCCACCAGCCCGACAGGCTCCTACGAGCAGTACTTC. Translating it yields CATSPTGSYEQYF. The chain carries TRBV15 and TRBJ2-7; a weak D match, TRBD1 (6 bases). The CDR3 length is 13 residues. V was trimmed by 5 bases and J by 0 bases, leaving 8 bases between them. Germline V gene lookup returns CDR1 LNHNV and CDR2 YYDKDF (reference sequence).

This chain connects TRBV18 to TRBJ2-3, with TRBD2 matching 10 bases. Trimming removed 3 bases from V and 4 bases from J; junction bases left unmatched: 10. The CDR3 extends over 17 amino acids. Germline lookup yields CDR1 KGHSH and CDR2 LQKENI. CDR3 in amino acids: CASSPVSGRYLPDTQYF. CDR3 coding DNA: TGTGCCAGCTCACCGGTTAGCGGGAGGTATTTGCCAGATACGCAGTATTTT.

This sequence joins TRBV29-1 and TRBJ2-5; TRBD2 agrees at 9 bases. The CDR3 contains 13 residues. Germline assignment: CDR1 SQVTM and CDR2 ANQGSEA. V shed 6 bases and J 4 bases; nucleotides not matched to a gene: 6. CDR3 sequence (DNA): TGCAGCGTCTTAGCGGGAGAAGGAGAGACCCAGTACTTC. It translates to CSVLAGEGETQYF.

This sequence joins TRBV5-1 and TRBJ1-1; D is possibly TRBD1 (6 bases). Trimming removed 3 bases from V and 1 base from J, with 10 bases in between. The length of the CDR3 is 14 residues. Looked up from germline, CDR1 is SGHRS and CDR2 is YFSETQ. This CDR3 reads CASSSKTGNTEAFF. CDR3 bases: TGCGCCAGCAGCTCCAAGACAGGGAACACTGAAGCTTTCTTT.

This clone was counted a single time. The chain couples TRBV28 to TRBJ2-3; 11 bases match TRBD2. Germline trimming cut 4 bases from V and 3 bases from J; bases unmatched to any gene: 9. Looked up from germline, CDR1 is MDHEN and CDR2 is SYDVKM. The CDR3 sequence is 17 residues long. CDR3 protein: CASSSFRLAGTTDTQYF. The CDR3 bases are TGTGCCAGCAGTTCGTTTAGACTAGCGGGAACGACAGATACGCAGTATTTT.

V gene TRBV19 combines with J gene TRBJ2-1, with D unclear. This CDR3 region has 13 residues. CDR1 LNHDA and CDR2 SQIVND come from the germline V gene (reference sequence). V was trimmed by 3 bases and J by 4 bases, leaving 7 bases between them. CDR3 in amino acids: CASSIYKYNEQFF. The DNA of the CDR3 is TGTGCCAGTAGTATTTACAAGTACAATGAGCAGTTCTTC. Drawing the rest from reference TRBV19 and TRBJ2-1, the complete variable domain is DGGITQSPKYLFRKEGQNVTLSCEQNLNHDAMYWYRQDPGQGLRLIYYSQIVNDFQKGDIAEGYSVSREKKESFPLTVTSAQKNPTAFYLCASSIYKYNEQFFGPGTRLTVL.

CDR3 nucleotide sequence: TGCAGCGTTTTCCTACTCTGGGACAGGGGGATGAACACTGAAGCTTTCTTT. This sequence encodes CSVFLLWDRGMNTEAFF. The chain joins TRBV29-1 to TRBJ1-1; 11 nucleotides align to TRBD1. The germline CDR1 and CDR2 sequences are SQVTM and ANQGSEA. The junction had 11 bases not matched to a gene; V was cut back by 5 bases and J by 0 bases. The CDR3 consists of 17 residues.

V and J are TRBV18 and TRBJ2-3; perhaps TRBD2 as D (6 bases). This CDR3 comprises 18 residues. Germline CDR1 reads KGHSH; CDR2 reads LQKENI. V dropped 3 bases and J dropped 0 bases, with 19 bases sitting between them. DNA of the CDR3: TGTGCCAGCTCACCCATGCTAGCGTCTCCTGCTAGCACAGATACGCAGTATTTT. Its protein is CASSPMLASPASTDTQYF.

The genes are TRBV28 and TRBJ2-1; the match to TRBD2 covers 10 bases. Germline V gene data show CDR1 as MDHEN and CDR2 as SYDVKM. The CDR3 spans 16 residues. The junction had 14 bases not matched to a gene; V was cut back by 8 bases and J by 7 bases. In DNA form, the CDR3 reads TGTGCCAGCGCCCGGGGGAGCACTAGCGGGAAAAATGAGCAGTTCTTC. Its translation is CASARGSTSGKNEQFF.

In its sample, this clone was seen once. The rearrangement links TRBV29-1 to TRBJ2-7, with 13 nucleotides matching TRBD2. From germline, CDR1 is SQVTM and CDR2 ANQGSEA. The CDR3 is 14 amino acids. Trimming removed 4 bases from V and 4 bases from J; junction bases left unmatched: 4. The CDR3 loop reads CSVAGLAGIYEQYF. Written as DNA, the CDR3 is TGCAGCGTTGCGGGACTAGCGGGAATTTACGAGCAGTACTTC.

The V and J genes are TRBV19 and TRBJ1-1; D might be TRBD1 (6 bases). Trimming shortened V by 6 bases and J by 1 base, and 12 bases separated the two germline ends. This CDR3 is 14 amino acids long. The germline gives CDR1 LNHDA, CDR2 SQIVND (reference sequence). Here the CDR3 reads CASRNRDGNTEAFF. CDR3 nucleotides: TGTGCCAGTAGAAACAGGGATGGGAACACTGAAGCTTTCTTT.

J is TRBJ1-3 and V is TRBV4-2, with TRBD1 matching over 7 bases. Unmatched junction bases numbered 7, after V lost 0 bases and J lost 8 bases. The CDR3 runs to 15 residues. Germline CDR1 LGHNA, CDR2 YNFKEQ. The CDR3 spells CASSQDPGQTYTIYF. CDR3 nucleotides: TGTGCCAGCAGCCAAGATCCGGGACAGACCTACACCATATATTTT.

V is TRBV14 and J is TRBJ2-7; 7 bases agree with TRBD1. The trim removed 1 base at V and 3 bases at J, leaving 9 bases unmatched. The CDR3 consists of 16 residues. Germline CDR1 reads SGHDN; CDR2 reads FVKESK. The DNA of the CDR3 is TGTGCCAGCAGCCAAGGTCCGGGACAGTCAATCTACGAGCAGTACTTC. It translates to CASSQGPGQSIYEQYF.

The chain links TRBV6-5 to TRBJ2-3; tentatively, D is TRBD1 (8 bases). The CDR3 extends over 15 amino acids. Deletions cut 6 bases from V and 0 bases from J, with 13 bases between. Germline V gives CDR1 MNHEY, CDR2 SVGAGI. Here the CDR3 DNA reads TGTGCCAGCAGAACAGGGGGAGGGAGCACAGATACGCAGTATTTT. Protein sequence: CASRTGGGSTDTQYF.

The V gene is TRBV28, the J gene TRBJ1-5; D ambiguous. Deletions cut 4 bases from V and 5 bases from J, with 9 bases between. This CDR3 contains 13 residues. In germline, CDR1 is MDHEN, CDR2 SYDVKM. CDR3: CASSSQPYQPQHF. In DNA form, the CDR3 reads TGTGCCAGCAGTTCACAGCCATATCAGCCCCAGCATTTT.

The gene calls are TRBV28 and TRBJ2-3, with TRBD2 matching 8 bases. The CDR3 has 15 residues. Trimming took 5 bases from V and 1 from J; bases not matched to a gene: 5. Germline CDR1 and CDR2: MDHEN and SYDVKM. The chain's CDR3 is CASSRGGYGTDTQYF. In nucleotides, the CDR3 is TGTGCCAGCAGTCGGGGGGGTTATGGCACAGATACGCAGTATTTT.